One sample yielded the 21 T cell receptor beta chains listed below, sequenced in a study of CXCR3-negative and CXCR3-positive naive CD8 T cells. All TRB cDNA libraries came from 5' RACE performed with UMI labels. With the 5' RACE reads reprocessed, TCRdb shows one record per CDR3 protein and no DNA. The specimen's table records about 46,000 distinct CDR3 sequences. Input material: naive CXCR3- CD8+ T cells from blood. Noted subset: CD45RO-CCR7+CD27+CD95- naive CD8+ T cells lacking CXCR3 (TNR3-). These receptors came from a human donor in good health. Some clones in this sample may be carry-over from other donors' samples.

The CDR3 loop reads CASRIRGRSYEQYF. The chain has TRBV28 and TRBJ2-7; TCRdb's D gene call, TRBD1, goes unchecked for lack of DNA. This CDR3 has 14 residues. From germline, CDR1 is MDHEN and CDR2 SYDVKM.

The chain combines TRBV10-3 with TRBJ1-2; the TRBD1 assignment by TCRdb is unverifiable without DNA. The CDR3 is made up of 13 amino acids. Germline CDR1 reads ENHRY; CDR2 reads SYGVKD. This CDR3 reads CAIRGFGGNGYTF.

CDR3: CASSEVGASTDTQYF. This chain uses TRBV6-1 with TRBJ2-3. Germline values: CDR1 MNHNS, CDR2 SASEGT. This CDR3 comprises 15 residues.

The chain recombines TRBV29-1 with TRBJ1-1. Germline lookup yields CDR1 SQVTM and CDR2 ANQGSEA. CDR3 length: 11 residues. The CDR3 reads CSVLEFAEAFF.

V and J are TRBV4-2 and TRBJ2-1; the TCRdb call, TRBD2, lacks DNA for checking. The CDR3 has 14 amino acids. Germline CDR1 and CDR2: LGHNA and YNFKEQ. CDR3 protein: CASGGLAGQSEQFF.

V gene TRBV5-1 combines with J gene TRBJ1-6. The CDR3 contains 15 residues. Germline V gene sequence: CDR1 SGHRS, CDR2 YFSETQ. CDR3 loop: CASSLGSQLNSPLHF.

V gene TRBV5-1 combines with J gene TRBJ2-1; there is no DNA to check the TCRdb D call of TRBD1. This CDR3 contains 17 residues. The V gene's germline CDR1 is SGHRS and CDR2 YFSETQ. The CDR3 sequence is CASSLATGGLMDNEQFF.

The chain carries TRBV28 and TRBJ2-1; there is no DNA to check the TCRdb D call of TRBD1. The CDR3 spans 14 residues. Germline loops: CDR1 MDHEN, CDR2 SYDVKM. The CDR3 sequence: CASSVAGPYNEQFF.

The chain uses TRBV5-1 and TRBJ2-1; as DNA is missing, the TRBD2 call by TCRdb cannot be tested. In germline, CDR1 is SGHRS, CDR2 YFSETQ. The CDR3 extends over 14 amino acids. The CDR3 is CASSLAGGNNEQFF.

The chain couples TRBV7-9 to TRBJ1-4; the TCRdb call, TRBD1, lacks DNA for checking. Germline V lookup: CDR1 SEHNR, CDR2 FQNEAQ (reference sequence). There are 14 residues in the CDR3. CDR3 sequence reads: CATTEDRRNEKLFF.

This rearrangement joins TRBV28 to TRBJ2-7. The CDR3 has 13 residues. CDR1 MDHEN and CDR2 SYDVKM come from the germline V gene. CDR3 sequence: CASSNSDYYEQYF. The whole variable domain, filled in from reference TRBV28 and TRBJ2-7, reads DVKVTQSSRYLVKRTGEKVFLECVQDMDHENMFWYRQDPGLGLRLIYFSYDVKMKEKGDIPEGYSVSREKKERFSLILESASTNQTSMYLCASSNSDYYEQYFGPGTRLTVT.

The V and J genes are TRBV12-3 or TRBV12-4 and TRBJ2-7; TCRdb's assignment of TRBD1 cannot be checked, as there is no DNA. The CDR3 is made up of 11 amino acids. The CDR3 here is CASSRGREQYF.

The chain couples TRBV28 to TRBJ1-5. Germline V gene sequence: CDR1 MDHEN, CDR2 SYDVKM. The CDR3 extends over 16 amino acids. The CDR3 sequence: CASSPLGSSLDQPQHF.

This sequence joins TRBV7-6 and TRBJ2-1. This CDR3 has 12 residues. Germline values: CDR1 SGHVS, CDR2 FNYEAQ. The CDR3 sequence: CASSLAYNEQFF. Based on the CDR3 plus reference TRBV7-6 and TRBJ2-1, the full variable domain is GAGVSQSPRYKVTKRGQDVALRCDPISGHVSLYWYRQALGQGPEFLTYFNYEAQQDKSGLPNDRFSAERPEGSISTLTIQRTEQRDSAMYRCASSLAYNEQFFGPGTRLTVL.

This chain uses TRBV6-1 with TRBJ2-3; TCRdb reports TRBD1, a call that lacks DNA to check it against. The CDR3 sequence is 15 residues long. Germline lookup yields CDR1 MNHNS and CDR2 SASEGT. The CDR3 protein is CASSDLPAPSDTQYF.

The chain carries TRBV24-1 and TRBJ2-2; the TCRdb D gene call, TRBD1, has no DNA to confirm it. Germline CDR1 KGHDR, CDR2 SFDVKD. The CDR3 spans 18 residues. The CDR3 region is CATSDLRISGPSTGELFF.

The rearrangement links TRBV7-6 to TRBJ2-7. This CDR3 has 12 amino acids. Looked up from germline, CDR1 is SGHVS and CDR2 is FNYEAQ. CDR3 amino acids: CASSLHSYEQYF.

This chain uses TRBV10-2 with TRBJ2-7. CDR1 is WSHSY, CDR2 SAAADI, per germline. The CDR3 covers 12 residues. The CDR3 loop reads CASSESRYEQYF.

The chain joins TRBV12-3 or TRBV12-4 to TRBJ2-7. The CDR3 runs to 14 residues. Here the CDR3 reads CASSTSTVSYEQYF.

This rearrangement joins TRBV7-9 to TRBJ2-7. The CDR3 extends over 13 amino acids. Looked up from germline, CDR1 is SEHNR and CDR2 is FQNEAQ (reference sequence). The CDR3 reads CASRKGFTVEQYF.

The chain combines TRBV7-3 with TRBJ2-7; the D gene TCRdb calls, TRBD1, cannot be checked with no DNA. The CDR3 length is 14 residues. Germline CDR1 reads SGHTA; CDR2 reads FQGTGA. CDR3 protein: CASSLTGPGGEQYF.